Below, 14 T cell receptor beta chains from the same sample are listed, as sequenced in a study of T cell clonotyping in hematopoietic cell transplantation (dated by TCRdb to the early 2020s). The library was produced with the immunoSEQ multiplex PCR assay. The immuneACCESS repertoire file appears here via TCRdb, limited to in-frame rearrangements. These files lack a portion of the clones; in checked studies, under half of the deficit traces to unresolved V genes, and the cause of the others is not known. This sample holds roughly 9,100 clones; 93% were observed only once. The top ten constitute around 6% of the sample. The time point label for this specimen denotes: 100 days after allo-HCT. The sample here was PBMCs, taken 100 days after allogeneic stem cell transplant. These receptors were taken from a male patient between 50 and 60 years old who had an allogeneic stem cell transplant from a related donor, so T cells may come from the graft donor. Some clones in this sample may be carry-over from other donors' samples.

Written as DNA, the CDR3 is TGCAGCGTTAATAGTTTCGGGCAGGGGGTGGGAGAGACCCAGTACTTC. It specifies CSVNSFGQGVGETQYF. The chain is built from TRBV29-1 and TRBJ2-5; TRBD1 agrees at 7 bases. The CDR3 totals 16 residues. V shed 5 bases, J shed 4 bases, and the junction held 16 bases outside the gene matches. The V gene's germline CDR1 is SQVTM and CDR2 ANQGSEA.

This sequence joins TRBV9 and TRBJ2-1; no clear D. CDR1 and CDR2 from the germline V gene are SGDLS and YYNGEE. The CDR3 has 14 amino acids. Deletions cut 0 bases from V and 0 bases from J, with 4 bases between. CDR3 residues: CASSVGSSYNEQFF. CDR3 DNA: TGTGCCAGCAGCGTAGGGAGCTCCTACAATGAGCAGTTCTTC.

This chain uses TRBV4-3 with TRBJ2-7, with unresolved D. This CDR3 is built from 17 residues. With 0 bases removed from V and 3 bases from J, the gap between germline ends came to 18 bases. CDR1 and CDR2 from the germline V gene are LGHNA and YSLEER. CDR3 sequence reads: CASSQDRPSGIIYEQYF. For the CDR3, the DNA is TGCGCCAGCAGCCAAGATCGCCCCAGTGGGATCATCTACGAGCAGTACTTC.

The V and J genes are TRBV7-2 and TRBJ1-5, with D maybe TRBD1 (6 bases). CDR1 is SGHTA, CDR2 FQGNSA, per germline. The CDR3 has 17 amino acids. V was trimmed by 1 base and J by 3 bases, leaving 16 bases between them. The CDR3 coding sequence is TGTGCCAGCAGCTTAGGCCGGGGGCGAGGGTTCAATCAGCCCCAGCATTTT. It encodes CASSLGRGRGFNQPQHF.

Worth noting for this clone: A read error may account for a junction end that differs from germline. This sample also contains other DNA sequences that code for the same CDR3. This rearrangement joins TRBV29-1 to TRBJ1-1, with TRBD1 matching 9 bases. This CDR3 is 13 amino acids long. The germline V gene has CDR1 SQVTM and CDR2 ANQGSEA. The DNA of the CDR3 is TGCAGCGGGAACAGGGGGCAGAACACTGAAGCCTTCTTT. This encodes CSGNRGQNTEAFF.

This clone was seen once. This rearrangement joins TRBV29-1 to TRBJ2-2, with D possibly called TRBD1 or TRBD2 (6 bases each). V gave up 5 bases and J gave up 7 bases, with 11 bases separating them. CDR1 and CDR2 from the germline V gene are SQVTM and ANQGSEA. The CDR3 sequence is 12 residues long. CDR3 sequence reads: CSVTGAGGELFF. Written as DNA, the CDR3 is TGCAGCGTTACGGGGGCGGGCGGGGAGCTGTTTTTT.

The chain couples TRBV4-1 to TRBJ1-4; 8 nucleotides match TRBD1. With V trimmed by 4 bases and J by 4 bases, 17 bases remained unmatched. CDR3 length: 19 residues. Germline values: CDR1 MGHRA, CDR2 YSYEKL. CDR3 region: CASSLRQGTLHPLNEKLFF. DNA of the CDR3: TGCGCCAGCAGCCTTCGACAGGGGACACTCCATCCTCTTAATGAAAAACTGTTTTTT.

The chain couples TRBV7-2 to TRBJ1-1; D is undetermined. The CDR3 is 12 residues long. The germline V gene encodes CDR1 SGHTA and CDR2 FQGNSA. V lost 1 base, J lost 11 bases, and 11 bases lay in between. This chain's CDR3 is CASSLDVGRAFF. The CDR3 DNA is TGTGCCAGCAGCTTAGATGTAGGTAGGGCTTTCTTT.

The V gene is TRBV29-1, the J gene TRBJ1-1; no firm D call. Trimming removed 2 bases at V and 0 bases at J, with 7 bases between. The CDR3 covers 13 residues. Germline V gives CDR1 SQVTM, CDR2 ANQGSEA. The CDR3 nucleotides read TGCAGCGTTGAATGGGGTATGAACACTGAAGCTTTCTTT. Protein sequence: CSVEWGMNTEAFF.

DNA for the CDR3: TGTGCCAGCAGGCGTTCAGGGGCGGGACGCGGTGACAATGAGCAGTTCTTC. Its protein product is CASRRSGAGRGDNEQFF. The J gene is TRBJ2-1, the V gene TRBV7-9, with D perhaps matching TRBD1 or TRBD2 (6 bases each). Trimming took off 6 bases at V and 5 bases at J, with 23 bases between the two ends. The CDR3 has 17 amino acids. Germline V gene lookup returns CDR1 SEHNR and CDR2 FQNEAQ (reference sequence).

This clone was counted once. V gene TRBV29-1 combines with J gene TRBJ1-2; D is perhaps TRBD1 (5 bases). The CDR3 runs to 12 residues. V lost 3 bases, J lost 7 bases, and 12 bases lay in between. CDR1 is SQVTM and CDR2 is ANQGSEA in the germline V gene. The CDR3, as DNA: TGCAGCGTTGATTGGCCAGGGTTTGGCTACACCTTC. Protein product: CSVDWPGFGYTF.

This chain joins TRBV2 and TRBJ2-7, with 14 bases aligning to TRBD2. This CDR3 has 17 residues. CDR1 and CDR2 (germline): SNHLY, FYNNEI. With 7 bases clipped from V and 4 bases from J, the junction kept 12 bases outside the gene matches. The CDR3 sequence is CASTGTSGGFEEYEQYF. The CDR3 DNA sequence: TGTGCCAGCACCGGGACTAGCGGGGGATTTGAGGAGTACGAGCAGTACTTC.

V and J are TRBV6-1 and TRBJ2-7; TRBD2 is a possible D gene (6 bases). Germline assignment: CDR1 MNHNS and CDR2 SASEGT. The germline V and J ends were trimmed by 5 bases and 6 bases, with 11 bases remaining between them. The length of the CDR3 is 12 residues. The CDR3 nucleotides are TGTGCCAGCAGTCCCCGGCGGGGCGAGCAGTACTTC. As protein: CASSPRRGEQYF.

V usage is TRBV7-2 and J usage is TRBJ1-6, with TRBD1 identical over 7 bases. Germline V gene lookup returns CDR1 SGHTA and CDR2 FQGNSA. J lost 9 bases, V lost 1 base, and 3 bases had no gene match. The CDR3 extends over 14 amino acids. The DNA of the CDR3 is TGTGCCAGCAGCTTAGACACAGGGGCTTCACCCCTCCACTTT. Protein sequence: CASSLDTGASPLHF.